This TCR beta chain was identified during a study of CD8 T cells in ankylosing spondylitis. Overall study results and limits: Certain motif variants had earlier been reported in reactive arthritis synovial fluid and blood. From matched ankylosing spondylitis synovial fluid, disease-linked clones were reportedly recovered at significantly enriched levels. It appeared that ankylosing spondylitis blood was characterized by a TCR beta motif of under ten highly homologous variants.

In making TCR beta libraries, quantitative 5'-RACE with molecular barcodes was used. TCRdb redid the calling of the 5' RACE reads with MiXCR, one entry per CDR3 protein. The repertoire holds hundreds of thousands of distinct CDR3 sequences, with 10% to 15% as singletons. Looked up from germline, CDR1 is DFQATT and CDR2 is SNEGSKA (reference sequence). Trimming took 3 bases from V and 6 from J, leaving 18 bases between them. This CDR3 comprises 14 residues. Ten or more counts support this clonotype. The antigen is unknown. The specimen sequenced was blood, either unsorted or a sorted T cell fraction (not recorded which). V and J are TRBV20-1 and TRBJ2-7; the D gene is possibly TRBD2 (5 bases). This TCR was recovered from a male donor with ankylosing spondylitis. CDR3 loop: CSASDGVSVGEQYF. DNA for the CDR3: TGCAGTGCTAGTGACGGGGTGAGCGTGGGCGAGCAGTACTTC.